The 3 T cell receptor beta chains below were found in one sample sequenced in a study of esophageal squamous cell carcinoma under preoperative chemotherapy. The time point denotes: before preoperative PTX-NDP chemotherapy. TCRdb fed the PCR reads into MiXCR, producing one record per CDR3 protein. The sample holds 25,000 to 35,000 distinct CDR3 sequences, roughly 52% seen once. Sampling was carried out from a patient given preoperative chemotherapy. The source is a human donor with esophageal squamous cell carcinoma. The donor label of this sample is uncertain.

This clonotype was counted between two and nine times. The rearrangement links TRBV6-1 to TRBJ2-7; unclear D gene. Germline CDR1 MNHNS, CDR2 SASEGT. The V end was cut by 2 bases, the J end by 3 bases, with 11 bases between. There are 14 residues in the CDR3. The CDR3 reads CASSEQSQFYEQYF. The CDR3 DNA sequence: TGTGCCAGCAGTGAACAGAGCCAATTCTACGAGCAGTACTTC.

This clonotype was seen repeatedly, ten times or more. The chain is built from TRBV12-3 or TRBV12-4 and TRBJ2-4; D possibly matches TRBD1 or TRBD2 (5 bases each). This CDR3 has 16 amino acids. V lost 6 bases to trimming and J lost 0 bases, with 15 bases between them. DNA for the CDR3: TGTGCCAGCAGAAGGGGAGACGGCGTAGCCAAAAACATTCAGTACTTC. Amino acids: CASRRGDGVAKNIQYF.

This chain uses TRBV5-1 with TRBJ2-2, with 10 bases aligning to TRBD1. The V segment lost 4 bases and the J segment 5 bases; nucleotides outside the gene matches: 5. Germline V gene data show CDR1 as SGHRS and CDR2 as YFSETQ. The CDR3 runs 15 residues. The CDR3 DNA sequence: TGCGCCAGCAGCCTCCCGGGACAGGGGACCGGGGAGCTGTTTTTT. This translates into CASSLPGQGTGELFF.